Listed here are 29 T cell receptor beta chains from one sample, sequenced in a study of T cells in localized non-small cell lung cancer (dated by TCRdb to 2019 to 2021). Receptor libraries were prepared by the immunoSEQ multiplex PCR assay. Held by TCRdb, this immuneACCESS table contains in-frame sequences only and omits some clones. Under half of the omission traces to an unresolved V gene where checked; the cause of the rest is unknown. The sample table holds 25,000 to 30,000 clones, of which 92% were seen once. The ten largest clones capture roughly 4.1% of the sample. The sample in question was peripheral blood mononuclear cells, obtained before any cancer treatment. The source of these receptors is a woman aged 40 to 75 with stage III lung adenocarcinoma.

The CDR3, as DNA: TGTGCCAGCAGTTTAGCAGGGGTGGCTGAAGCTTTCTTT. Translated: CASSLAGVAEAFF. V and J are TRBV28 and TRBJ1-1; tentative D call: TRBD1 (6 bases). Looked up from germline, CDR1 is MDHEN and CDR2 is SYDVKM. Deletions cut 2 bases from V and 6 bases from J, with 10 bases between. The CDR3 consists of 13 residues.

This sequence joins TRBV6-6 and TRBJ2-7; the D gene is possibly TRBD1 (6 bases). Germline assignment: CDR1 MNHNY and CDR2 SVGAGI (reference sequence). The CDR3 runs to 14 residues. V lost 2 bases and J 3 bases, leaving 11 bases between the germline ends. CDR3 protein: CASSYNREDYEQYF. The CDR3 DNA reads as TGTGCCAGCAGTTACAACAGGGAAGACTACGAGCAGTACTTC.

The chain recombines TRBV5-5 with TRBJ2-1; no reliable D call. V was pared by 0 bases and J by 1 base, with 5 bases between. This CDR3 comprises 14 residues. CDR1 and CDR2 (germline): SGHKS, YYEKEE (reference sequence). CDR3 coding DNA: TGTGCCAGCAGCTTGGGGCAGTCCTACAATGAGCAGTTCTTC. Its protein product is CASSLGQSYNEQFF.

The chain links TRBV5-4 to TRBJ1-3, with 10 bases identical to TRBD1. Germline V gives CDR1 SGHNT, CDR2 YYREEE (reference sequence). The V segment lost 1 base and the J segment 4 bases; nucleotides outside the gene matches: 8. The CDR3 has 17 amino acids. CDR3 coding DNA: TGTGCCAGCAGCTTGAGGGACAGGGGAACCCTCGGAAACACCATATATTTT. Translated, it gives CASSLRDRGTLGNTIYF.

The chain employs TRBV5-1 and TRBJ1-1; 7 bases fit TRBD1. The CDR3 loop spans 15 amino acids. Germline V lookup: CDR1 SGHRS, CDR2 YFSETQ. The V gene end was trimmed by 4 bases and the J gene end by 1 base; junction bases not matched to a gene: 7. The CDR3 is CASSAEGQPNTEAFF. Here the CDR3 DNA reads TGCGCCAGCAGCGCCGAGGGACAGCCGAACACTGAAGCTTTCTTT.

This chain connects TRBV6-6 to TRBJ1-5; 7 bases line up with TRBD1. The CDR3 extends over 14 amino acids. V gave up 5 bases and J gave up 7 bases; unmatched junction bases: 8. Germline V gene data show CDR1 as MNHNY and CDR2 as SVGAGI (reference sequence). For the CDR3, the DNA is TGTGCCAGCAGTCCGGACAGGTCCGGGCAGCCCCAGCATTTT. It specifies CASSPDRSGQPQHF.

The chain couples TRBV27 to TRBJ1-1; D gene unclear. Germline V gene sequence: CDR1 MNHEY, CDR2 SMNVEV (reference sequence). This CDR3 has 12 residues. V was shortened by 6 bases and J by 6 bases, with 11 bases between the two germline ends. The chain's CDR3 is CASSQTGAEAFF. As DNA, the CDR3 is TGTGCCAGCAGCCAGACCGGGGCTGAAGCTTTCTTT.

This clone was counted a single time. CDR3 sequence (DNA): TGTGCCAGCAGTTTAATAGTAGGGATGAGGGCAGACAATCAGCCCCAGCATTTT. This gives the protein CASSLIVGMRADNQPQHF. The chain employs TRBV28 and TRBJ1-5; D call uncertain. In germline, CDR1 is MDHEN, CDR2 SYDVKM. The CDR3 sequence is 18 residues long. V was pared by 2 bases and J by 3 bases, with 20 bases between.

In this sample, this clone turned up a few times. V gene TRBV28 combines with J gene TRBJ1-1, with TRBD1 identical over 7 bases. Germline CDR1 and CDR2: MDHEN and SYDVKM. CDR3 length: 16 amino acids. J was trimmed by 1 base and V by 6 bases; bases with no gene match: 11. The CDR3 DNA sequence: TGTGCCAGCAGGGATATACCGGGACAGAGGAACACTGAAGCTTTCTTT. Its translation: CASRDIPGQRNTEAFF.

The chain carries TRBV7-7 and TRBJ2-5; TRBD1 agrees at 10 bases. Germline V lookup: CDR1 SSHAT, CDR2 FNYEAQ (reference sequence). With 1 base clipped from V and 4 bases from J, the junction kept 9 bases outside the gene matches. The CDR3 loop spans 17 amino acids. CDR3 residues: CASSLGLGDRGGETQYF. CDR3 in DNA: TGTGCCAGCAGCTTAGGGCTCGGGGACAGGGGAGGAGAGACCCAGTACTTC.

The chain has TRBV5-4 and TRBJ2-1; 13 positions agree with TRBD2. The CDR3 is made up of 17 amino acids. Germline V gene sequence: CDR1 SGHNT, CDR2 YYREEE (reference sequence). The V segment lost 4 bases and the J segment 1 base; nucleotides outside the gene matches: 5. CDR3 nucleotides: TGTGCCAGCAGCCCCACTAGCGGGGGGGCTTCCTACAATGAGCAGTTCTTC. Protein: CASSPTSGGASYNEQFF.

A single count supports this clone. The chain carries TRBV7-9 and TRBJ2-3, with TRBD1 identical over 9 bases. Germline values: CDR1 SEHNR, CDR2 FQNEAQ (reference sequence). The CDR3 runs to 16 residues. J lost 3 bases, V lost 5 bases, and 9 bases had no gene match. The CDR3, as DNA: TGTGCCAGCAGCACAGGTCTGGGACAGGGTACAGATACGCAGTATTTT. This encodes CASSTGLGQGTDTQYF. Based on the CDR3 plus reference TRBV7-9 and TRBJ2-3, the full variable domain is DTGVSQNPRHKITKRGQNVTFRCDPISEHNRLYWYRQTLGQGPEFLTYFQNEAQLEKSRLLSDRFSAERPKGSFSTLEIQRTEQGDSAMYLCASSTGLGQGTDTQYFGPGTRLTVL.

This chain connects TRBV11-2 to TRBJ2-1; 7 bases agree with TRBD2. The trim removed 1 base at V and 5 bases at J, leaving 2 bases unmatched. The germline V gene has CDR1 SGHAT and CDR2 FQNNGV. CDR3 length: 14 amino acids. CDR3 residues: CASSLGGSNNEQFF. The CDR3 nucleotides are TGTGCCAGCAGCTTAGGCGGGAGTAACAATGAGCAGTTCTTC.

This chain links TRBV5-4 with TRBJ1-1, with D possibly being TRBD1 (5 bases). Germline V CDR1 and CDR2: SGHNT, YYREEE (reference sequence). The CDR3 sequence is 15 residues long. Trimming took off 3 bases at V and 5 bases at J, with 17 bases between the two ends. The CDR3 spells CASSSLWDRGTEAFF. In nucleotides, the CDR3 is TGTGCCAGCAGCTCCCTTTGGGACCGAGGGACTGAAGCTTTCTTT.

This rearrangement joins TRBV30 to TRBJ2-1; TRBD2 agrees at 11 bases. The V and J ends lost 2 bases and 9 bases, in that order; junction bases with no gene match: 12. Germline CDR1 GTSNPN, CDR2 SVGIG (reference sequence). This CDR3 comprises 16 residues. The CDR3 DNA reads as TGTGCCTGGAGTCGATTCCATAGCGGGGGGGGTTTTGAGCAGTTCTTC. It codes for CAWSRFHSGGGFEQFF.

J is TRBJ1-3 and V is TRBV28, with D uncertain. Germline V lookup: CDR1 MDHEN, CDR2 SYDVKM. Trimming took off 2 bases at V and 0 bases at J, with 8 bases between the two ends. There are 15 residues in the CDR3. The CDR3 here is CASSLIRGSGNTIYF. CDR3 DNA: TGTGCCAGCAGTTTAATCCGGGGCTCTGGAAACACCATATATTTT. Filled out from reference TRBV28 and TRBJ1-3, the complete variable domain reads DVKVTQSSRYLVKRTGEKVFLECVQDMDHENMFWYRQDPGLGLRLIYFSYDVKMKEKGDIPEGYSVSREKKERFSLILESASTNQTSMYLCASSLIRGSGNTIYFGEGSWLTVV.

The rearrangement uses TRBV2 and TRBJ1-1; D remains ambiguous. V dropped 1 base and J dropped 0 bases, with 3 bases sitting between them. This CDR3 has 13 amino acids. The V gene's germline CDR1 is SNHLY and CDR2 FYNNEI. CDR3 region: CASSEEVNTEAFF. The DNA of the CDR3 is TGTGCCAGCAGTGAAGAGGTGAACACTGAAGCTTTCTTT.

A single count supports this clone. The chain carries TRBV9 and TRBJ2-1, with 8 bases aligning to TRBD2. This CDR3 contains 16 residues. Looked up from germline, CDR1 is SGDLS and CDR2 is YYNGEE. Trimming removed 0 bases from V and 0 bases from J; junction bases left unmatched: 2. CDR3 in DNA: TGTGCCAGCAGCGTAGGTAGCGGGATCTCCTACAATGAGCAGTTCTTC. Translating gives CASSVGSGISYNEQFF.

V gene TRBV6-1 combines with J gene TRBJ1-1, with D possibly being TRBD1 (5 bases). This CDR3 is built from 15 residues. Germline lookup yields CDR1 MNHNS and CDR2 SASEGT. Trimming removed 1 base at V and 6 bases at J, with 15 bases between. The CDR3 loop reads CASSEEAQGLSEAFF. CDR3 DNA: TGTGCCAGCAGTGAAGAGGCGCAGGGTCTTTCTGAAGCTTTCTTT.

The chain uses TRBV4-1 and TRBJ1-2; TRBD1 is a possible D gene (5 bases). V was cut by 0 bases and J by 4 bases, with 12 bases left in between. The CDR3 extends over 15 amino acids. CDR1 MGHRA and CDR2 YSYEKL come from the germline V gene. The CDR3 DNA reads as TGCGCCAGCAGCCAAGATGATCGAAGGGGCTATGGCTACACCTTC. Its protein product is CASSQDDRRGYGYTF.

The chain recombines TRBV19 with TRBJ1-1; D not resolved. V was clipped by 4 bases and J by 8 bases, with 11 bases between them. The germline gives CDR1 LNHDA, CDR2 SQIVND (reference sequence). The CDR3 loop spans 12 amino acids. CDR3 sequence reads: CASSRVSAEAFF. The CDR3 DNA reads as TGTGCCAGTAGTAGGGTGTCGGCAGAAGCTTTCTTT.

The chain is built from TRBV29-1 and TRBJ2-3; D unclear. V was clipped by 5 bases and J by 6 bases, with 9 bases between them. CDR1 is SQVTM and CDR2 is ANQGSEA in the germline V gene. The CDR3 covers 11 residues. The CDR3 loop reads CSVLVGDTQYF. DNA of the CDR3: TGCAGCGTTCTTGTCGGGGATACGCAGTATTTT.

The chain recombines TRBV29-1 with TRBJ2-3; tentative D call: TRBD1 (6 bases). Per the germline V gene, CDR1 is SQVTM and CDR2 is ANQGSEA. Deletions cut 3 bases from V and 4 bases from J, with 14 bases between. The length of the CDR3 is 14 residues. Here the CDR3 reads CSVENRVGADTQYF. As DNA, the CDR3 is TGCAGCGTTGAGAACAGGGTGGGCGCAGATACGCAGTATTTT.

V and J are TRBV7-2 and TRBJ1-4, with 9 bases matching TRBD1. CDR1 is SGHTA and CDR2 is FQGNSA in the germline V gene. The V gene end was trimmed by 5 bases and the J gene end by 4 bases; junction bases not matched to a gene: 8. The CDR3 is 16 amino acids. The CDR3: CASSNPGQGDNEKLFF. CDR3 in DNA: TGTGCCAGCAGCAATCCGGGACAGGGTGATAATGAAAAACTGTTTTTT.

The chain couples TRBV6-1 to TRBJ2-1; D is undetermined. CDR1 and CDR2 from the germline V gene are MNHNS and SASEGT. This CDR3 has 12 amino acids. V was pared by 5 bases and J by 8 bases, with 10 bases between. DNA for the CDR3: TGTGCCAGCAGTTTTACCCCTCATGAGCAGTTCTTC. Residues: CASSFTPHEQFF.

V usage is TRBV19 and J usage is TRBJ2-2; perhaps TRBD1 as D (5 bases). V shed 1 base and J shed 0 bases, with 9 bases lying between them. This CDR3 comprises 16 residues. The germline V gene has CDR1 LNHDA and CDR2 SQIVND (reference sequence). The CDR3 sequence: CASSIGQTPNTGELFF. The DNA for the CDR3 is TGTGCCAGTAGTATAGGACAGACCCCGAACACCGGGGAGCTGTTTTTT.

This chain connects TRBV7-2 to TRBJ1-2, with D possibly matching TRBD1 (6 bases). The CDR3 spans 15 residues. Germline CDR1 reads SGHTA; CDR2 reads FQGNSA. V was clipped by 3 bases and J by 0 bases, with 11 bases between them. CDR3 DNA sequence: TGTGCCAGCAGCTTGGGACAAGGCCCTAACTATGGCTACACCTTC. It is translated as CASSLGQGPNYGYTF. The full variable domain, completed using reference TRBV7-2 and TRBJ1-2, is GAGVSQSPSNKVTEKGKDVELRCDPISGHTALYWYRQSLGQGLEFLIYFQGNSAPDKSGLPSDRFSAERTGGSVSTLTIQRTQQEDSAVYLCASSLGQGPNYGYTFGSGTRLTVV.

The chain uses TRBV18 and TRBJ1-1; 7 bases match TRBD1. Germline CDR1 KGHSH, CDR2 LQKENI. The CDR3 sequence is 13 residues long. Trimming removed 3 bases from V and 10 bases from J; junction bases left unmatched: 8. CDR3 protein: CASSPIDREGAFF. CDR3 nucleotides: TGTGCCAGCTCACCCATCGACAGGGAGGGAGCTTTCTTT.

This clone was seen just once. V gene TRBV5-1 combines with J gene TRBJ1-1; 7 nucleotides align to TRBD1. Germline V gene lookup returns CDR1 SGHRS and CDR2 YFSETQ. The CDR3 sequence is 13 residues long. Losses at the gene ends were 4 bases for V and 3 bases for J; bases not matched to a gene: 3. CDR3 bases: TGCGCCAGCAGCACCCAGGGGGACACTGAAGCTTTCTTT. This codes for CASSTQGDTEAFF.